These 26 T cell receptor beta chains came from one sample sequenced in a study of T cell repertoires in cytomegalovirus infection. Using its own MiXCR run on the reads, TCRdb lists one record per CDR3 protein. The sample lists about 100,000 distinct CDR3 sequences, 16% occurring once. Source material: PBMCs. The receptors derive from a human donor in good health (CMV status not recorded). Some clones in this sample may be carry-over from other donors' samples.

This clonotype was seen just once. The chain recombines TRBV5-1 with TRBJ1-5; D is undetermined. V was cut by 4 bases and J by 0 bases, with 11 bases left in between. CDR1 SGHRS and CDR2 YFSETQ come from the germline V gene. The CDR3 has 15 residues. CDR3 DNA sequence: TGCGCCAGCAGCCCAGGCGCGAATAGCAATCAGCCCCAGCATTTT. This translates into CASSPGANSNQPQHF.

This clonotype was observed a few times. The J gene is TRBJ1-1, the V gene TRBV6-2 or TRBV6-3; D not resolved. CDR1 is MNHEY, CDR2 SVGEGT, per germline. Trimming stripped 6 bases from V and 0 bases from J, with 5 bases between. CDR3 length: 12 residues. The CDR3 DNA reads TGTGCCAGCAGACACATGAACACTGAAGCTTTCTTT. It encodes CASRHMNTEAFF.

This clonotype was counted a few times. CDR3 sequence: CASIGTGGFQPQHF. In nucleotides, the CDR3 is TGTGCCAGCATTGGGACAGGGGGGTTTCAGCCCCAGCATTTT. The gene calls are TRBV28 and TRBJ1-5; 11 positions match TRBD1. There are 14 residues in the CDR3. Germline CDR1 and CDR2: MDHEN and SYDVKM. V shed 7 bases, J shed 6 bases, and the junction held 5 bases outside the gene matches.

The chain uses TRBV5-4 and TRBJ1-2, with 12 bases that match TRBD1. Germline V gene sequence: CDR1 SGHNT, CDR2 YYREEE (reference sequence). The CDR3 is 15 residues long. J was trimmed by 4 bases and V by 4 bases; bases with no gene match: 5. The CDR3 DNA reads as TGTGCCAGCAGCCCCCGGGACAGGGGGCCCTATGGCTACACCTTC. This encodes CASSPRDRGPYGYTF.

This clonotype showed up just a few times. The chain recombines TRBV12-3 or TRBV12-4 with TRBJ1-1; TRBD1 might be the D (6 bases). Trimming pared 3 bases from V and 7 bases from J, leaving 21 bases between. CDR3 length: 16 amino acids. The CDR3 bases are TGTGCCAGCAGTTTCCCCGTAACGGGGGCCGCCCTTGAAGCTTTCTTT. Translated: CASSFPVTGAALEAFF.

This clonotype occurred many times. Here the CDR3 DNA reads TGTGCCAGCAGTACTCAAGGGGGTAACTATGGCTACACCTTC. Translation: CASSTQGGNYGYTF. This chain uses TRBV27 with TRBJ1-2; D may be TRBD1 (6 bases). The germline CDR1 and CDR2 sequences are MNHEY and SMNVEV (reference sequence). CDR3 size: 14 residues. V was clipped by 5 bases and J by 1 base, with 11 bases between them.

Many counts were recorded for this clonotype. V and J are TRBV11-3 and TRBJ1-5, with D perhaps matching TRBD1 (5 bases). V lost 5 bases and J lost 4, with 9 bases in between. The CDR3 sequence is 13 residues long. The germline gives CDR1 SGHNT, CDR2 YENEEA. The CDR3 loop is CASSGHPNQPQHF. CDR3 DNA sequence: TGTGCCAGCAGCGGACACCCTAATCAGCCCCAGCATTTT. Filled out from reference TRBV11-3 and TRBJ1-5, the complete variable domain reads EAGVVQSPRYKIIEKKQPVAFWCNPISGHNTLYWYLQNLGQGPELLIRYENEEAVDDSQLPKDRFSAERLKGVDSTLKIQPAELGDSAVYLCASSGHPNQPQHFGDGTRLSIL.

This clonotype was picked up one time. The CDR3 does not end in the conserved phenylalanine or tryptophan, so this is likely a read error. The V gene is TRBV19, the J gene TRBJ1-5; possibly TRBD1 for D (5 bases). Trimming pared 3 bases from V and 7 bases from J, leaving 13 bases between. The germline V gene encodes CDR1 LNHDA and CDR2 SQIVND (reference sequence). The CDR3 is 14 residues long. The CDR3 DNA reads TGTGCCAGTAGTATGGGAGGGGAGCTACAGCCCCAGCATTAT. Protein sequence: CASSMGGELQPQHY.

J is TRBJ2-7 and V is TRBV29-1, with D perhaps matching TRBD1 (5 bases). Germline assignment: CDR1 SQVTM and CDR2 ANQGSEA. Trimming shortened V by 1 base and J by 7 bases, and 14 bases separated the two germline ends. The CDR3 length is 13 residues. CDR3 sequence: CSVEGQGSGEQYF. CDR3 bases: TGCAGCGTTGAAGGCCAGGGTTCTGGGGAGCAGTACTTC.

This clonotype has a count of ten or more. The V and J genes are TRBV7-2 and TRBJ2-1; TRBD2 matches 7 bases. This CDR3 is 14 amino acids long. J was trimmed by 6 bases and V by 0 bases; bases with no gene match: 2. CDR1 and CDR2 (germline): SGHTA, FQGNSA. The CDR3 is CASSLALAINEQFF. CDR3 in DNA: TGTGCCAGCAGCTTAGCACTAGCGATCAATGAGCAGTTCTTC. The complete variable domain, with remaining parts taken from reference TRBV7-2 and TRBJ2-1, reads GAGVSQSPSNKVTEKGKDVELRCDPISGHTALYWYRQSLGQGLEFLIYFQGNSAPDKSGLPSDRFSAERTGGSVSTLTIQRTQQEDSAVYLCASSLALAINEQFFGPGTRLTVL.

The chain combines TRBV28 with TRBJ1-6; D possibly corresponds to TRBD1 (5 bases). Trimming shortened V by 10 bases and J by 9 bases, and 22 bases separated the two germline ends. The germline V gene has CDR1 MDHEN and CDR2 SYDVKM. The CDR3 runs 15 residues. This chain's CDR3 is CATLHWGNNGSPLHF. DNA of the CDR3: TGTGCCACCCTCCACTGGGGGAATAACGGTTCACCCCTCCACTTT.

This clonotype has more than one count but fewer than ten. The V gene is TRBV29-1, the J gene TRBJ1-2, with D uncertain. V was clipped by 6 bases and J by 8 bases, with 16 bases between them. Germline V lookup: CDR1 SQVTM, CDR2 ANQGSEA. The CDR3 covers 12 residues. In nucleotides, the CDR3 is TGCAGCGTCGGCACTGGGAAGTGGGGCTACACCTTC. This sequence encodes CSVGTGKWGYTF.

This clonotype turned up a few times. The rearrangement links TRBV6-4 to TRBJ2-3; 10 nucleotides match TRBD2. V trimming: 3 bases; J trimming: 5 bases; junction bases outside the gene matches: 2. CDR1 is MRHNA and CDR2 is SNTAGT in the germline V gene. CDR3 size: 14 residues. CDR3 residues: CASSEAGGEDTQYF. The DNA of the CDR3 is TGTGCCAGCAGTGAAGCGGGGGGGGAAGATACGCAGTATTTT.

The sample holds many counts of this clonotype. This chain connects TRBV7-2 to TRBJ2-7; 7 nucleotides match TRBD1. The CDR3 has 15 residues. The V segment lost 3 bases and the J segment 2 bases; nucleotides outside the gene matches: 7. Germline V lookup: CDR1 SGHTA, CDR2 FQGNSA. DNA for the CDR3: TGTGCCAGCAGCTTCGCCCGACAGGGTCCCTACGAGCAGTACTTC. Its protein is CASSFARQGPYEQYF.

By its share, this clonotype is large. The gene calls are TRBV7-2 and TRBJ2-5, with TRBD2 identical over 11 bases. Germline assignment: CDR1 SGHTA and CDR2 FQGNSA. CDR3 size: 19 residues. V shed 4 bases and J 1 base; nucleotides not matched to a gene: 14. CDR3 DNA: TGTGCCAGCAGCTCCCAGGGGCTAGCGGGGGGTCTCGTCCAAGAGACCCAGTACTTC. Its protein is CASSSQGLAGGLVQETQYF.

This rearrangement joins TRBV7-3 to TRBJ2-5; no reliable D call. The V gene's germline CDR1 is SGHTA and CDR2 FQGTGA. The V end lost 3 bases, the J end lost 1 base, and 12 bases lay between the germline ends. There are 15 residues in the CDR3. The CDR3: CASSLAPNFQETQYF. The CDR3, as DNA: TGTGCCAGCAGCTTGGCCCCAAATTTCCAAGAGACCCAGTACTTC.

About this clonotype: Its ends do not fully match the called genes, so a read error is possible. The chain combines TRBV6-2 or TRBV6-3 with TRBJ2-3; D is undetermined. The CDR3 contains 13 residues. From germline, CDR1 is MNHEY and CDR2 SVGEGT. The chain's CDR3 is CASVSRATYTQYF. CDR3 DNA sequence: TGTGCCAGCGTTTCCAGAGCCACATATACGCAGTATTTT.

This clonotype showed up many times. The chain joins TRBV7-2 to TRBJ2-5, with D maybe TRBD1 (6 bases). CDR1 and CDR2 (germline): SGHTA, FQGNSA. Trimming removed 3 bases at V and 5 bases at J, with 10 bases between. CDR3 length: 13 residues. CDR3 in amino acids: CASSLQGPETQYF. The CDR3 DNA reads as TGTGCCAGCAGCTTGCAGGGGCCCGAGACCCAGTACTTC.

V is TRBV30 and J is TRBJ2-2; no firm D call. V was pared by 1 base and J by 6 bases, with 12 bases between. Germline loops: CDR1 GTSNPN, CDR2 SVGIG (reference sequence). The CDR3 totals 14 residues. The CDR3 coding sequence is TGTGCCTGGAGTGCGACGGTAGTTTCCGGGGAGCTGTTTTTT. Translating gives CAWSATVVSGELFF.

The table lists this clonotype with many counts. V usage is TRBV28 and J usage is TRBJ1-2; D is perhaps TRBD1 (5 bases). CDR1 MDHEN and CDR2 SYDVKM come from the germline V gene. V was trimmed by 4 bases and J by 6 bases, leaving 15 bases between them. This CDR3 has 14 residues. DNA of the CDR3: TGTGCCAGCAGTTCCCGGGGCAGGGTCAATGGCTACACCTTC. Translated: CASSSRGRVNGYTF.

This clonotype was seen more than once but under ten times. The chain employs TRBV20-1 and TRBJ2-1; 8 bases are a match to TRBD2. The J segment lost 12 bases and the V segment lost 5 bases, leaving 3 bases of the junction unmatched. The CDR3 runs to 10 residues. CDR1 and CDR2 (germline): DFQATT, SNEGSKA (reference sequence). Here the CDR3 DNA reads TGCAGTGCTGCTACTAGCGGGCAGTTCTTC. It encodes CSAATSGQFF.

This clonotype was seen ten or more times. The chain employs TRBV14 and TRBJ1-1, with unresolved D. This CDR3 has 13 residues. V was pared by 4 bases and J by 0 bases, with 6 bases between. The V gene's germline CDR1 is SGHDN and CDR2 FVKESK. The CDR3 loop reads CASSLRLNTEAFF. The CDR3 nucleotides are TGTGCCAGCAGCCTCCGGTTGAACACTGAAGCTTTCTTT. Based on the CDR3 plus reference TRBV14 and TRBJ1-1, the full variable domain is EAGVTQFPSHSVIEKGQTVTLRCDPISGHDNLYWYRRVMGKEIKFLLHFVKESKQDESGMPNNRFLAERTGGTYSTLKVQPAELEDSGVYFCASSLRLNTEAFFGQGTRLTVV.

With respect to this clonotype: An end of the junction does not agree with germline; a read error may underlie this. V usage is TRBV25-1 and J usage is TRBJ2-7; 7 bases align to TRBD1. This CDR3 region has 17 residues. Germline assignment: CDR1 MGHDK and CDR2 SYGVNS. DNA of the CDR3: TGTGCCAGCAGTGCCCGCCCTGGGACAGATAGCTCCTACAAGCAGTACTTC. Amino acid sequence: CASSARPGTDSSYKQYF.

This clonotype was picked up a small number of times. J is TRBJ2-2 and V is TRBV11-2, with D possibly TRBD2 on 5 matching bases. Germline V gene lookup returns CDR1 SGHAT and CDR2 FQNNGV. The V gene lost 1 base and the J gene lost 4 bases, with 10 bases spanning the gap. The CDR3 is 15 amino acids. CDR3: CASSLVGALTGELFF. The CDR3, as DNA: TGTGCCAGCAGCTTAGTGGGAGCACTCACCGGGGAGCTGTTTTTT.

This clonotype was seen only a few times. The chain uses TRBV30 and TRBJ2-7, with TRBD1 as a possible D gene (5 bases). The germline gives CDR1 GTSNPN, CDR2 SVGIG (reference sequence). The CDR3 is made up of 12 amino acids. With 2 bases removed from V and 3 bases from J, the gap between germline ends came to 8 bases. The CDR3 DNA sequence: TGTGCCTGGAGTCGGACAAGCTACGAGCAGTACTTC. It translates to CAWSRTSYEQYF.

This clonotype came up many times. CDR3 loop: CALRRTLNTEAFF. CDR3 DNA sequence: TGTGCCCTCAGGCGGACATTGAACACTGAAGCTTTCTTT. The chain is built from TRBV12-3 or TRBV12-4 and TRBJ1-1, with D possibly TRBD1 on 5 matching bases. The V end lost 11 bases, the J end lost 0 bases, and 13 bases lay between the germline ends. The CDR3 extends over 13 amino acids.